These T cell receptor beta chains were read from a single sample in a study of T cell responses to AZD1222 COVID-19 vaccine. Sequencing used immunoSEQ multiplex PCR; TCRdb keeps in-frame clones, though not all of them. This sample has around 150,000 clones, with about 91% found just once. The sequencing used peripheral blood, collected on day 0 of AZD1222 vaccination. The receptors were gathered from an adult in good health. CDR3s leave out the opening cysteine and the closing phenylalanine or tryptophan. Each record gives: V gene, CDR3 length, J gene, CDR3 protein.

TRBV7-9	12	TRBJ1-6	ASSLESYNSPLH
TRBV7-9	10	TRBJ1-1	ASSFQDTEAF
TRBV30	12	TRBJ1-5	AWSVLRGTQPQH
TRBV28	11	TRBJ1-6	ASSQGNNSPLH
TRBV7-8	11	TRBJ2-7	ASSVGTSGEQY
TRBV6-5	12	TRBJ1-1	ASRSGEMNTEAF
TRBV7-2	15	TRBJ2-2	ASSLGVGLAGAGELF
TRBV29-1	11	TRBJ2-7	SVVWREGYEQY
TRBV29-1	11	TRBJ1-4	SVTGTGAEKLF
TRBV7-2	10	TRBJ2-1	ASSTLDRKQF
TRBV2	9	TRBJ2-7	ASRDYHEQY
TRBV13	15	TRBJ2-6	ASSLTGQDSGANVLT
TRBV7-2	13	TRBJ2-3	ASSLFQGGADTQY
TRBV29-1	12	TRBJ2-3	SARPGASTDTQY
TRBV5-4	12	TRBJ2-3	ASSLVGSTDTQY
TRBV27	13	TRBJ2-3	ASSPRFISTDTQY
TRBV18	13	TRBJ1-1	ASSPQEGTLTEAF
TRBV5-4	13	TRBJ2-7	ASSSAGTSGREQY
TRBV30	11	TRBJ1-2	AWSSDSNYGYT
TRBV20-1	10	TRBJ1-2	SASPQGAGYT
TRBV5-4	12	TRBJ2-5	ASSQPSKGETQY
TRBV7-3	12	TRBJ1-5	ARQGQKANQPQH
TRBV2	14	TRBJ1-5	ASSEGRQGYNQPQH
TRBV11-3	11	TRBJ1-6	ASSLGSEGPLH